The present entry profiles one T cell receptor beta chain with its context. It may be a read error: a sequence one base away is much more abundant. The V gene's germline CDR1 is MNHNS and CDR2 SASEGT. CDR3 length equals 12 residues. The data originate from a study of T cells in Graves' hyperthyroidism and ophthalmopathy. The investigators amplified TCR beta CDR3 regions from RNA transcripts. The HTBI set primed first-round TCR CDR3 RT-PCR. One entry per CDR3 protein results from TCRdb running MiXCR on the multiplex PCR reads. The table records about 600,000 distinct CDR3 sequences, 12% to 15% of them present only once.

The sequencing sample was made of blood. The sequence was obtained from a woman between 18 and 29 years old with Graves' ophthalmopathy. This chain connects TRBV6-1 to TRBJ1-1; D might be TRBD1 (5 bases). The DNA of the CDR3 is TGTGCCACCCTACAGGCGAACACTGAAGCTTCCTTT. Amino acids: CATLQANTEASF.